This T cell receptor (beta chain) was sequenced for a study of low-dose radiotherapy and immunotherapy resistance in tumors. The sample's time point: before trial treatment. CDR3 length: 13 amino acids. Trimming removed 8 bases at V and 7 bases at J, with 15 bases between. The germline V gene has CDR1 LNHDA and CDR2 SQIVND (reference sequence). Primers targeting TRAV and TRBV primed first-strand cDNA, covering alpha and beta chains. Using a constant-region primer together with a V-primer adapter, TCRs were subjected to 15 to 25 PCR cycles of amplification. TCRdb redid the calling of the reads with MiXCR, one entry per CDR3 protein. The sample lists 75,000 to 95,000 distinct CDR3 sequences; 15% to 20% were seen once. In this sample, this clonotype turned up many times.

Sequencing was performed on PBMCs, taken before treatment. The chain combines TRBV19 with TRBJ1-5, with D uncertain. This sequence was found in a male donor with prostate cancer. CDR3 amino acids: CASALRPGQPQHF. The CDR3, as DNA: TGTGCCAGTGCCCTCCGACCCGGGCAGCCCCAGCATTTT.